A single sample is the source of the 32 T cell receptor beta chains below, sequenced in a study of OX40 agonist ivuxolimab in advanced cancers. Generated by immunoSEQ multiplex PCR, the TCRdb table keeps only in-frame clones and is missing some. The sample lists 95,000 to 100,000 clones; about 92% were seen once. Sequenced here: CD4+ or CD8+ T cells sorted from blood, sampled in a trial of the OX40 agonist ivuxolimab. The receptors originated from an adult with an advanced solid tumor such as melanoma, head and neck, liver or kidney cancer.

The genes are TRBV25-1 and TRBJ2-1; D not certain. V dropped 1 base and J dropped 7 bases, with 2 bases sitting between them. The CDR3 has 11 amino acids. The germline gives CDR1 MGHDK, CDR2 SYGVNS. CDR3 nucleotides: TGTGCCAGCAGTGAATCGAATGAGCAGTTCTTC. Residues: CASSESNEQFF.

The genes are TRBV25-1 and TRBJ1-1; 8 bases map to TRBD1. Germline trimming cut 10 bases from V and 3 bases from J; bases unmatched to any gene: 7. CDR3 length: 13 residues. From germline, CDR1 is MGHDK and CDR2 SYGVNS. The CDR3 loop reads CATKMTGDTEAFF. DNA for the CDR3: TGTGCCACCAAGATGACAGGGGACACTGAAGCTTTCTTT. Combining the CDR3 with reference TRBV25-1 and TRBJ1-1 gives the whole variable domain EADIYQTPRYLVIGTGKKITLECSQTMGHDKMYWYQQDPGMELHLIHYSYGVNSTEKGDLSSESTVSRIRTEHFPLTLESARPSHTSQYLCATKMTGDTEAFFGQGTRLTVV.

The chain has TRBV4-3 and TRBJ1-3; D is unclear. Trimming shortened V by 2 bases and J by 0 bases, and 17 bases separated the two germline ends. The germline CDR1 and CDR2 sequences are LGHNA and YSLEER. This CDR3 contains 18 residues. CDR3 sequence: CASSQRRGFSLSGNTIYF. CDR3 DNA: TGCGCCAGCAGCCAAAGACGGGGTTTTAGCCTCTCTGGAAACACCATATATTTT.

The chain recombines TRBV9 with TRBJ2-3; D perhaps matches TRBD1 (5 bases). CDR1 and CDR2 from the germline V gene are SGDLS and YYNGEE. The CDR3 extends over 15 amino acids. V was trimmed by 3 bases and J by 0 bases, leaving 11 bases between them. The CDR3 here is CASSGGWGSTDTQYF. The CDR3 coding sequence is TGTGCCAGCAGCGGTGGCTGGGGCAGCACAGATACGCAGTATTTT.

The chain carries TRBV6-5 and TRBJ2-1; D call uncertain. This CDR3 is built from 13 residues. Germline CDR1 is MNHEY and CDR2 is SVGAGI. The V end lost 0 bases, the J end lost 9 bases, and 9 bases lay between the germline ends. In DNA, the CDR3 is TGTGCCAGCAGTTACTCGCAAGCGTTTGAGCAGTTCTTC. Translating gives CASSYSQAFEQFF.

Only one count was recorded for this clone. The J gene is TRBJ1-2, the V gene TRBV14, with a possible D match to TRBD1 (5 bases). The V gene lost 1 base and the J gene lost 4 bases, with 13 bases spanning the gap. Germline V gene lookup returns CDR1 SGHDN and CDR2 FVKESK. CDR3 length: 15 residues. CDR3: CASSQGGTWGYGYTF. In DNA, the CDR3 is TGTGCCAGCAGCCAAGGGGGGACCTGGGGCTATGGCTACACCTTC.

The chain employs TRBV5-4 and TRBJ1-6, with 8 bases identical to TRBD1. Trimming took 4 bases from V and 6 from J; bases not matched to a gene: 6. CDR1 is SGHNT, CDR2 YYREEE, per germline (reference sequence). This CDR3 is 15 amino acids long. CDR3 protein: CASSLPGQANSPLHF. CDR3 nucleotides: TGTGCCAGCAGCCTACCGGGACAGGCTAATTCACCCCTCCACTTT. Variable domain in full (rest from reference TRBV5-4 and TRBJ1-6): ETGVTQSPTHLIKTRGQQVTLRCSSQSGHNTVSWYQQALGQGPQFIFQYYREEENGRGNFPPRFSGLQFPNYSSELNVNALELDDSALYLCASSLPGQANSPLHFGNGTRLTVT.

A single count supports this clone. The chain links TRBV7-9 to TRBJ2-3; D unresolved. Trimming cost V 5 bases and J 3 bases, with 3 bases left between them. This CDR3 region has 11 residues. From germline, CDR1 is SEHNR and CDR2 FQNEAQ (reference sequence). The CDR3 spells CASSLTDTQYF. In DNA, the CDR3 is TGTGCCAGCAGCCTTACAGATACGCAGTATTTT. Full variable domain (outside the CDR3, taken from reference TRBV7-9 and TRBJ2-3): DTGVSQNPRHKITKRGQNVTFRCDPISEHNRLYWYRQTLGQGPEFLTYFQNEAQLEKSRLLSDRFSAERPKGSFSTLEIQRTEQGDSAMYLCASSLTDTQYFGPGTRLTVL.

V gene TRBV28 combines with J gene TRBJ2-7; 10 nucleotides match TRBD2. The V segment lost 4 bases and the J segment 7 bases; nucleotides outside the gene matches: 10. The CDR3 sequence is 15 residues long. CDR1 and CDR2 (germline): MDHEN, SYDVKM. CDR3: CASSSVASGSFEQYV. The CDR3 DNA sequence: TGTGCCAGCAGTTCGGTGGCTAGCGGGAGCTTTGAGCAGTACGTC.

The V call is TRBV6-5, the J call TRBJ1-4; D is unresolved. Germline V gene data show CDR1 as MNHEY and CDR2 as SVGAGI. The CDR3 length is 12 residues. V was trimmed by 4 bases and J by 7 bases, leaving 7 bases between them. This chain's CDR3 is CASSFTVEKLFF. The CDR3 bases are TGTGCCAGCAGTTTCACGGTTGAAAAACTGTTTTTT.

The chain combines TRBV30 with TRBJ1-5, with unresolved D. Per the germline V gene, CDR1 is GTSNPN and CDR2 is SVGIG (reference sequence). The CDR3 covers 16 residues. The V end was cut by 5 bases, the J end by 6 bases, with 23 bases between. The CDR3 protein is CAWGPTLRARGQPQHF. Written as DNA, the CDR3 is TGTGCCTGGGGTCCCACGCTCCGGGCCAGAGGTCAGCCCCAGCATTTT.

This chain connects TRBV28 to TRBJ1-5, with D uncertain. CDR3 length: 17 amino acids. V lost 5 bases, J lost 5 bases, and 22 bases lay in between. CDR1 and CDR2 (germline): MDHEN, SYDVKM. The CDR3 reads CASSPAPGVVSDQPQHF. As DNA, the CDR3 is TGTGCCAGCAGTCCGGCCCCCGGGGTAGTTTCTGATCAGCCCCAGCATTTT.

Only one count was recorded for this clone. The CDR3 is CASSQTSTDTQYF. CDR3 DNA: TGCGCCAGCAGCCAGACTAGCACAGATACGCAGTATTTT. This chain uses TRBV4-3 with TRBJ2-3; D is unresolved. CDR1 and CDR2 from the germline V gene are LGHNA and YSLEER. CDR3 length: 13 amino acids. V lost 3 bases to trimming and J lost 0 bases, with 4 bases between them.

The J gene is TRBJ1-2, the V gene TRBV7-2, with a possible D match to TRBD1 (6 bases). Germline-derived CDR1 and CDR2 are SGHTA and FQGNSA. The length of the CDR3 is 15 residues. V was pared by 1 base and J by 2 bases, with 11 bases between. This CDR3 reads CASSLVYRANYGYTF. The CDR3 DNA is TGTGCCAGCAGCTTAGTATACAGGGCCAACTATGGCTACACCTTC.

The rearrangement uses TRBV5-1 and TRBJ2-3, with D hard to call. V shed 4 bases and J shed 4 bases, with 13 bases lying between them. Germline V gives CDR1 SGHRS, CDR2 YFSETQ. The CDR3 length is 14 residues. CDR3: CASSLAFGADTQYF. The CDR3 nucleotides are TGCGCCAGCAGCCTGGCTTTTGGGGCAGATACGCAGTATTTT. Drawing the rest from reference TRBV5-1 and TRBJ2-3, the complete variable domain is KAGVTQTPRYLIKTRGQQVTLSCSPISGHRSVSWYQQTPGQGLQFLFEYFSETQRNKGNFPGRFSGRQFSNSRSEMNVSTLELGDSALYLCASSLAFGADTQYFGPGTRLTVL.

The rearrangement links TRBV30 to TRBJ2-4; TRBD2 agrees at 10 bases. CDR1 is GTSNPN and CDR2 is SVGIG in the germline V gene (reference sequence). The CDR3 has 14 amino acids. With 0 bases clipped from V and 10 bases from J, the junction kept 6 bases outside the gene matches. Here the CDR3 DNA reads TGTGCCTGGAGTGTTTCGCTAGCGGGAGTTATTCAGTACTTC. Translating gives CAWSVSLAGVIQYF. Full variable domain (rest looked up from reference TRBV30 and TRBJ2-4): SQTIHQWPATLVQPVGSPLSLECTVEGTSNPNLYWYRQAAGRGLQLLFYSVGIGQISSEVPQNLSASRPQDRQFILSSKKLLLSDSGFYLCAWSVSLAGVIQYFGAGTRLSVL.

V gene TRBV14 combines with J gene TRBJ2-3; TRBD2 is a possible D gene (5 bases). V was trimmed by 4 bases and J by 1 base, leaving 9 bases between them. This CDR3 has 14 amino acids. Germline-derived CDR1 and CDR2 are SGHDN and FVKESK. CDR3 region: CASSLQRGTDTQYF. CDR3 in DNA: TGTGCCAGCAGCCTCCAGAGGGGCACAGATACGCAGTATTTT.

The V and J genes are TRBV5-1 and TRBJ1-1; D gene uncertain. Deletions cut 0 bases from V and 1 base from J, with 10 bases between. This CDR3 has 15 residues. The germline V gene encodes CDR1 SGHRS and CDR2 YFSETQ. DNA for the CDR3: TGCGCCAGCAGCTTGGGACGGGCTCGGAACACTGAAGCTTTCTTT. Translation gives CASSLGRARNTEAFF.

This chain uses TRBV4-3 with TRBJ1-5; TRBD1 matches at 9 bases. J was trimmed by 2 bases and V by 4 bases; bases with no gene match: 3. Germline assignment: CDR1 LGHNA and CDR2 YSLEER. The CDR3 is 15 amino acids. CDR3 DNA: TGCGCCAGCAGCCCGGGACAGGGACGCAATCAGCCCCAGCATTTT. It codes for CASSPGQGRNQPQHF.

J is TRBJ2-1 and V is TRBV5-6, with 12 bases matching TRBD2. J was trimmed by 2 bases and V by 8 bases; bases with no gene match: 8. Germline assignment: CDR1 SGHDT and CDR2 YYEEEE. The CDR3 has 16 residues. The CDR3 DNA reads TGTGCCAGAGCACTAGCGGGGGGTCCCACCTACAATGAGCAGTTCTTC. Translating gives CARALAGGPTYNEQFF.

The chain joins TRBV20-1 to TRBJ2-4; no clear D. The CDR3 is 11 amino acids. V was shortened by 0 bases and J by 6 bases, with 3 bases between the two germline ends. From germline, CDR1 is DFQATT and CDR2 SNEGSKA (reference sequence). CDR3 nucleotide sequence: TGCAGTGCTAGAGATTTAAACATTCAGTACTTC. Residues: CSARDLNIQYF.

The chain combines TRBV2 with TRBJ2-3; D uncertain. Looked up from germline, CDR1 is SNHLY and CDR2 is FYNNEI. V lost 4 bases to trimming and J lost 0 bases, with 2 bases between them. This CDR3 has 12 amino acids. The DNA for the CDR3 is TGTGCCAGCAGTGCCAGCACAGATACGCAGTATTTT. It encodes CASSASTDTQYF.

The rearrangement links TRBV6-5 to TRBJ2-3; 10 nucleotides align to TRBD2. The CDR3 covers 14 residues. The junction had 5 bases not matched to a gene; V was cut back by 6 bases and J by 5 bases. From germline, CDR1 is MNHEY and CDR2 SVGAGI. The CDR3 bases are TGTGCCAGCAGGCTAGCGGGAGAGAAAGATACGCAGTATTTT. Encoded protein: CASRLAGEKDTQYF.

The chain is built from TRBV10-3 and TRBJ2-7; no firm D call. This CDR3 comprises 14 residues. V was cut by 1 base and J by 3 bases, with 10 bases left in between. From germline, CDR1 is ENHRY and CDR2 SYGVKD. The CDR3 nucleotides read TGTGCCATCAGTGAGTTTGGCCCCTACTACGAGCAGTACTTC. Protein product: CAISEFGPYYEQYF.

The CDR3 reads CASSLRPSGSSYNSPLHF. The CDR3 bases are TGTGCCAGCAGTTTAAGGCCTTCGGGGAGCTCCTATAATTCACCCCTCCACTTT. The chain combines TRBV27 with TRBJ1-6; D is uncertain. CDR3 size: 18 residues. V gave up 2 bases and J gave up 0 bases, with 14 bases separating them. In germline, CDR1 is MNHEY, CDR2 SMNVEV (reference sequence).

The gene calls are TRBV19 and TRBJ2-3; 10 positions match TRBD1. The CDR3 runs 15 residues. Germline CDR1 is LNHDA and CDR2 is SQIVND (reference sequence). V shed 8 bases and J 3 bases; nucleotides not matched to a gene: 8. The CDR3 is CASRGQGEITDTQYF. The CDR3 DNA follows: TGTGCCAGTCGTGGACAGGGGGAGATTACAGATACGCAGTATTTT. The full variable domain, its missing parts supplied by reference TRBV19 and TRBJ2-3, is DGGITQSPKYLFRKEGQNVTLSCEQNLNHDAMYWYRQDPGQGLRLIYYSQIVNDFQKGDIAEGYSVSREKKESFPLTVTSAQKNPTAFYLCASRGQGEITDTQYFGPGTRLTVL.

The J gene is TRBJ1-2, the V gene TRBV15; the match to TRBD1 covers 9 bases. CDR3 length: 14 residues. The trim removed 2 bases at V and 7 bases at J, leaving 5 bases unmatched. Germline loops: CDR1 LNHNV, CDR2 YYDKDF (reference sequence). The CDR3 coding sequence is TGTGCCACCAGCAGACCGGGACAGGGAGGTGGCTACACCTTC. Residues: CATSRPGQGGGYTF.

This clone is a singleton in its sample. The V and J genes are TRBV5-4 and TRBJ1-2; D call uncertain. Germline V gives CDR1 SGHNT, CDR2 YYREEE (reference sequence). Trimming took 0 bases from V and 2 from J, leaving 11 bases between them. This CDR3 region has 15 residues. In DNA form, the CDR3 reads TGTGCCAGCAGCTTGGGGCCCCAGGAAAACTATGGCTACACCTTC. Residues: CASSLGPQENYGYTF.

Concerning this clone itself: This sample includes further DNA sequences coding for the same CDR3. The chain joins TRBV9 to TRBJ1-3; D ambiguous. The CDR3 extends over 14 amino acids. V was cut by 0 bases and J by 3 bases, with 7 bases left in between. Per the germline V gene, CDR1 is SGDLS and CDR2 is YYNGEE. The CDR3 DNA reads TGTGCCAGCAGCGTAGTAGGGAGTGGAAACACCATATATTTT. As protein: CASSVVGSGNTIYF.

This chain uses TRBV7-6 with TRBJ2-1, with unresolved D. CDR1 is SGHVS and CDR2 is FNYEAQ in the germline V gene. The ends were cut back, 2 bases at V and 1 base at J, with 9 bases in the middle. The CDR3 covers 15 residues. The CDR3 sequence is CASSLQGTSYNEQFF. The CDR3 DNA reads as TGTGCCAGCAGCTTACAAGGAACTTCCTACAATGAGCAGTTCTTC.

The chain joins TRBV6-1 to TRBJ2-3, with 8 bases matching TRBD1. Germline V gene lookup returns CDR1 MNHNS and CDR2 SASEGT. The V and J ends lost 6 bases and 1 base, in that order; junction bases with no gene match: 6. This CDR3 is 15 amino acids long. The CDR3 region is CASRAGGWGTDTQYF. The CDR3 nucleotides read TGTGCCAGCAGGGCAGGGGGCTGGGGCACAGATACGCAGTATTTT.

The rearrangement uses TRBV15 and TRBJ1-3; D may be TRBD1 (6 bases). The CDR3 length is 15 residues. Germline CDR1 is LNHNV and CDR2 is YYDKDF (reference sequence). V lost 3 bases to trimming and J lost 3 bases, with 12 bases between them. CDR3 sequence reads: CATSRSGGGGNTIYF. CDR3 sequence (DNA): TGTGCCACCAGCAGGTCTGGGGGCGGTGGAAACACCATATATTTT.